The rows below give T cell receptor beta chains drawn from one sample of a study of T cell changes during pregnancy in multiple sclerosis. The table came from immunoSEQ multiplex PCR; TCRdb's copy has only in-frame clones and leaves some out. The table records tens of thousands of clones, 85% to 95% of them present only once. The source material was CD8+ T cells from peripheral blood mononuclear cells, sampled in the third trimester of pregnancy. These receptors all stem from a female donor in good health, enrolled as a control in a pregnancy study. The CDR3 runs from the conserved cysteine through the conserved F or W. A D gene is named only where the DNA matches it firmly. Rows give clone size only sometimes, using once, few, many, or a class for an expanded clone.

j_gene,d_gene,v_gene,abundance,CDR3aa,CDR3nt
TRBJ2-3,.,TRBV19,.,CASSIDLASSVYTQYF,TGTGCCAGTAGTATAGATCTCGCTAGCTCTGTATATACGCAGTATTTT
TRBJ2-7,.,TRBV2,.,CASSDLGKGASYEQYF,TGTGCCAGCAGTGATTTAGGTAAAGGGGCCTCCTACGAGCAGTACTTC
TRBJ1-5,.,TRBV15,.,CATSSRPIAGVHSNQPQHF,TGTGCCACCAGCAGTCGCCCCATCGCCGGGGTCCATAGCAATCAGCCCCAGCATTTT
TRBJ2-1,.,TRBV30,.,CAWGTSTDEQFF,TGTGCCTGGGGGACTTCGACCGATGAGCAGTTCTTC
TRBJ2-5,.,TRBV16,many,CASSQFEGSQETQYF,TGTGCCAGCAGCCAATTCGAGGGCAGCCAAGAGACCCAGTACTTC
TRBJ1-5,.,TRBV4-1,.,CASSQGQEPQHF,TGCGCCAGCAGCCAGGGTCAGGAGCCCCAGCATTTT
TRBJ2-7,.,TRBV6-5,.,CATTAGAGEQYF,TGTGCCACCACCGCGGGTGCGGGCGAGCAGTACTTC
TRBJ1-2,.,TRBV7-9,once,CASSLGAIYGYTF,TGTGCCAGCAGCTTAGGAGCTATCTATGGCTACACCTTC
TRBJ2-3,TRBD2,TRBV9,.,CASSGDSGGTDTQYF,TGTGCCAGCAGCGGGGATAGCGGGGGAACAGATACGCAGTATTTT
TRBJ1-6,.,TRBV2,.,CASSRQSSYNSPLHF,TGTGCCAGCAGTCGACAGAGCTCCTATAATTCACCCCTCCACTTT
TRBJ2-3,TRBD2,TRBV6-1,once,CASHVLAGSTDTQYF,TGTGCCAGCCATGTCCTAGCGGGGAGCACAGATACGCAGTATTTT
TRBJ1-2,TRBD1,TRBV11-2,.,CASSRWDRVSDGYTF,TGTGCCAGCAGCAGGTGGGACAGGGTCTCTGATGGCTACACCTTC
TRBJ1-1,.,TRBV19,.,CASSLGRSVREPEAFF,TGTGCCAGTAGTCTTGGCCGGTCCGTTCGGGAACCTGAAGCTTTCTTT
TRBJ2-7,TRBD2,TRBV5-6,once,CASSFFGGAKEQYF,TGTGCCAGCAGCTTTTTCGGGGGGGCAAAAGAGCAGTACTTC
TRBJ1-6,TRBD1,TRBV10-3,.,CAISSDRASYLGLHF,TGTGCCATCAGCTCTGACAGGGCCTCTTATCTAGGCCTCCACTTT
TRBJ1-1,TRBD1,TRBV7-8,.,CASSGPPPGQGNSRAEAFF,TGTGCCAGCAGCGGGCCCCCACCCGGACAGGGGAATAGTAGAGCTGAAGCTTTCTTT
TRBJ1-4,.,TRBV19,.,CATFGGVKLFF,TGTGCCACCTTCGGGGGGGTAAAACTGTTTTTT
TRBJ1-1,TRBD1,TRBV4-3,.,CASSQGTGSGTEAFF,TGCGCCAGCAGCCAGGGGACAGGGTCAGGCACTGAAGCTTTCTTT
TRBJ2-2,.,TRBV6-6,.,CASSIRTSNTGELFF,TGTGCCAGCAGTATTCGGACATCGAACACCGGGGAGCTGTTTTTT
TRBJ1-4,.,TRBV4-3,.,CASSQGRGANEKLFF,TGCGCCAGCAGCCAAGGGCGGGGAGCTAATGAAAAACTGTTTTTT
TRBJ1-1,.,TRBV5-5,.,CASRVQGGEAFF,TGTGCCAGCAGAGTACAGGGCGGTGAAGCTTTCTTT
TRBJ2-3,.,TRBV7-2,.,CASSPRAGGTDTQYF,TGTGCCAGCAGCCCTAGGGCAGGCGGGACGGATACGCAGTATTTT
TRBJ1-2,.,TRBV15,.,CATSRELANYGYTF,TGTGCCACCAGCAGAGAACTAGCTAACTATGGCTACACCTTC
TRBJ2-3,TRBD2,TRBV9,.,CASSVEGGGPTDTQYF,TGTGCCAGCAGCGTAGAAGGCGGGGGGCCCACAGATACGCAGTATTTT
TRBJ1-4,.,TRBV4-3,.,CASSQDRARRSEKLFF,TGCGCCAGCAGCCAAGATAGGGCACGGAGGAGTGAAAAACTGTTTTTT
TRBJ1-1,TRBD1,TRBV6-5,.,CASSQPYRGDTEAFF,TGTGCCAGCAGTCAACCTTACAGGGGGGACACTGAAGCTTTCTTT
TRBJ2-7,TRBD2,TRBV25-1,.,CASSERGVMGEQYF,TGTGCCAGCAGTGAACGGGGGGTTATGGGGGAGCAGTACTTC
TRBJ2-7,.,TRBV5-6,.,CASSSGNIYEQYF,TGTGCCAGCAGCTCGGGAAATATCTACGAGCAGTACTTC
TRBJ1-2,.,TRBV29-1,once,CSATGPRQSSYGYTF,TGCAGCGCCACGGGCCCCCGACAGTCGAGCTATGGCTACACCTTC
TRBJ2-1,.,TRBV10-3,.,CAISESRGGNEQFF,TGTGCCATCAGTGAGTCGAGGGGGGGTAATGAGCAGTTCTTC
TRBJ2-2,.,TRBV19,.,CASSDLGGSGTGELFF,TGTGCCAGTAGTGATTTAGGGGGTAGTGGCACCGGGGAGCTGTTTTTT
TRBJ1-1,.,TRBV4-3,few,CASSQRRGIKAFF,TGCGCCAGCAGCCAAAGACGGGGGATAAAAGCTTTCTTT
TRBJ1-1,TRBD1,TRBV9,few,CASSAGGSGMNTEAFF,TGTGCCAGCAGCGCAGGGGGTTCGGGTATGAACACTGAAGCTTTCTTT
TRBJ1-2,.,TRBV4-3,.,CASSRASWEYYGYTF,TGCGCCAGCAGCCGGGCGTCATGGGAGTACTATGGCTACACCTTC
TRBJ1-2,.,TRBV6-5,.,CASSAFTGYGYTF,TGTGCCAGCAGTGCCTTTACGGGGTATGGCTACACCTTC
TRBJ2-7,TRBD1,TRBV6-1,.,CASSGDRAISYEQYF,TGTGCCAGCAGTGGGGACAGGGCAATCTCCTACGAGCAGTACTTC
TRBJ1-5,.,TRBV4-1,.,CASRTGVNSNQPQHF,TGCGCCAGCCGGACGGGGGTTAATAGCAATCAGCCCCAGCATTTT
TRBJ2-1,.,TRBV7-8,.,CASSPQGRGEQFF,TGTGCCAGCAGCCCACAGGGTCGAGGTGAGCAGTTCTTC
TRBJ1-6,.,TRBV30,.,CACGAVSILNSPLHF,TGTGCCTGTGGGGCAGTAAGCATTTTAAATTCACCCCTCCACTTT
TRBJ1-5,TRBD1,TRBV2,once,CASSKSRTGSYSNQPQHF,TGTGCCAGCAGTAAATCCCGGACAGGGTCCTATAGCAATCAGCCCCAGCATTTT
TRBJ1-1,.,TRBV6-5,.,CASSFFPPGGASEAFF,TGTGCCAGCAGTTTTTTTCCGCCTGGGGGGGCCTCTGAAGCTTTCTTT